This TCR beta chain derives from a study of T cells after posttransplantation cyclophosphamide. Clones were read by immunoSEQ multiplex PCR, and TCRdb kept only the in-frame ones, dropping some. Observed in the sample are around 10,000 clones, none of them singletons. In its sample, this clone was seen many times. The antigen remains unidentified. Cyclophosphamide on days +3 and +4 followed busulfan-fludarabine conditioning and a marrow graft. The study's findings and limits: Blood and skin or GI T cell repertoires showed limited TRB overlap. Later blood repertoires were often dominated by clones from the donor CD8+ memory compartment. Recipient CMV seropositivity and CMV reactivation strongly tracked TRB clonality.

The germline gives CDR1 SGHRS, CDR2 YFSETQ. The CDR3 is 14 residues long. J was trimmed by 6 bases and V by 4 bases; bases with no gene match: 6. The chain combines TRBV5-1 with TRBJ2-2; 7 bases map to TRBD1. Sequenced here: PBMCs, sampled after allogeneic stem cell transplant with posttransplant cyclophosphamide. The TCR comes from a female patient in her thirties or forties who received an allogeneic stem cell transplant from a related donor, was CMV-positive, and had no GVHD. The T cells may partly be graft donor cells. CDR3 nucleotides: TGCGCCAGCAGCCCCTCGACAGGGTCCGGGGAGCTGTTTTTT. This encodes CASSPSTGSGELFF.